Listed here are 18 T cell receptor beta chains from one sample, sequenced in a study of OX40 agonist ivuxolimab in advanced cancers. Sequencing was performed with immunoSEQ multiplex PCR; in TCRdb, only in-frame clones are kept and a portion is missing. The profile shows approximately 65,000 clones, about 89% of them singletons. The specimen was CD4+ or CD8+ T cells sorted from blood, collected in a trial of the OX40 agonist ivuxolimab. The receptors were sampled from an adult with an advanced solid tumor such as melanoma, head and neck, liver or kidney cancer.

This chain uses TRBV27 with TRBJ2-1, with unresolved D. The CDR3 runs to 16 residues. CDR1 is MNHEY, CDR2 SMNVEV, per germline (reference sequence). Trimming shortened V by 7 bases and J by 0 bases, and 16 bases separated the two germline ends. CDR3 nucleotides: TGTGCCAGCATCCCTGTGGGTAGCAGCTCCTACAATGAGCAGTTCTTC. Translation: CASIPVGSSSYNEQFF.

The genes are TRBV7-8 and TRBJ2-7, with 8 nucleotides matching TRBD1. CDR3 length: 15 residues. CDR1 SGHVS and CDR2 FQNEAQ come from the germline V gene. With 4 bases clipped from V and 3 bases from J, the junction kept 8 bases outside the gene matches. The CDR3, as DNA: TGTGCCAGCAGCTCAGGACAGGGAGGATTCTACGAGCAGTACTTC. Translated, it gives CASSSGQGGFYEQYF.

V is TRBV5-1 and J is TRBJ2-5, with 7 bases aligning to TRBD2. J was trimmed by 5 bases and V by 2 bases; bases with no gene match: 9. The CDR3 is 15 residues long. The germline CDR1 and CDR2 sequences are SGHRS and YFSETQ. The CDR3 coding sequence is TGCGCCAGCAGCTTCGGGACTCCCGGGGGGGAGACCCAGTACTTC. Its protein product is CASSFGTPGGETQYF.

The chain is built from TRBV11-2 and TRBJ2-5, with 9 bases aligning to TRBD2. V lost 6 bases and J lost 4; bases outside the gene matches: 9. CDR1 is SGHAT and CDR2 is FQNNGV in the germline V gene. The CDR3 has 15 residues. The CDR3 reads CASRYLAGLGETQYF. CDR3 DNA sequence: TGTGCCAGCAGATATCTAGCGGGGTTGGGAGAGACCCAGTACTTC.

V usage is TRBV2 and J usage is TRBJ1-5; D is unresolved. The CDR3 spans 13 residues. Per the germline V gene, CDR1 is SNHLY and CDR2 is FYNNEI. V was shortened by 2 bases and J by 7 bases, with 9 bases between the two germline ends. The CDR3 DNA reads as TGTGCCAGCAGTGAATTTCGTGGCCAGCCCCAGCATTTT. Translation gives CASSEFRGQPQHF.

The chain links TRBV5-4 to TRBJ1-1, with 10 bases identical to TRBD1. Germline values: CDR1 SGHNT, CDR2 YYREEE (reference sequence). The CDR3 is 15 residues long. Trimming removed 4 bases from V and 7 bases from J; junction bases left unmatched: 10. CDR3 residues: CASSALGQGRIEAFF. DNA for the CDR3: TGTGCCAGCAGCGCACTGGGACAGGGGAGGATTGAAGCTTTCTTT.

This clone was counted a single time. For the CDR3, the DNA is TGTGCCAGCAGCTTGTACTCCGGGACGGACTATGGCTACACCTTC. As protein: CASSLYSGTDYGYTF. The chain couples TRBV7-3 to TRBJ1-2; possibly TRBD1 for D (5 bases). CDR3 size: 15 residues. Germline V gene lookup returns CDR1 SGHTA and CDR2 FQGTGA. V lost 3 bases, J lost 3 bases, and 14 bases lay in between.

Comment on this clone: One end of the junction does not line up with germline, which may come from a read error. The chain recombines TRBV5-1 with TRBJ1-5; the D is unclear. In germline, CDR1 is SGHRS, CDR2 YFSETQ. The CDR3 is 15 residues long. The CDR3 DNA reads as TGCGCCAGCAGTTTGGCGGGCTCACCCCCCCAGCCCCAGCATTTT. It translates to CASSLAGSPPQPQHF.

The chain combines TRBV7-2 with TRBJ2-7; 10 nucleotides match TRBD1. Trimming at V came to 6 bases and at J to 5 bases, leaving 7 bases not matched to a gene. The CDR3 consists of 14 residues. Germline CDR1 and CDR2: SGHTA and FQGNSA. The CDR3 nucleotides are TGTGCCAGCAGATTAAGACAGGGGGCCGACGAGCAGTACTTC. Translated: CASRLRQGADEQYF. Combining the CDR3 with reference TRBV7-2 and TRBJ2-7 gives the whole variable domain GAGVSQSPSNKVTEKGKDVELRCDPISGHTALYWYRQSLGQGLEFLIYFQGNSAPDKSGLPSDRFSAERTGGSVSTLTIQRTQQEDSAVYLCASRLRQGADEQYFGPGTRLTVT.

The count of this clone is one. The chain combines TRBV19 with TRBJ1-2; weak D call: TRBD1 (5 bases). The germline V gene has CDR1 LNHDA and CDR2 SQIVND (reference sequence). V dropped 8 bases and J dropped 5 bases, with 27 bases sitting between them. CDR3 size: 17 residues. The CDR3 loop reads CASSTHPSGGIGYGYTF. CDR3 nucleotide sequence: TGTGCCAGTTCCACCCACCCTTCGGGGGGGATAGGGTATGGCTACACCTTC.

This clone appeared a single time. The chain carries TRBV5-4 and TRBJ1-1; D might be TRBD1 (5 bases). The CDR3 has 17 residues. Germline-derived CDR1 and CDR2 are SGHNT and YYREEE (reference sequence). Trimming stripped 1 base from V and 0 bases from J, with 16 bases between. The CDR3 DNA follows: TGTGCCAGCAGCTTGCGTCGGGGGATTCAGATGAACACTGAAGCTTTCTTT. Translation gives CASSLRRGIQMNTEAFF.

The genes are TRBV2 and TRBJ1-5, with D possibly TRBD1 on 5 matching bases. The CDR3 consists of 15 residues. V was cut by 6 bases and J by 1 base, with 13 bases left in between. In germline, CDR1 is SNHLY, CDR2 FYNNEI. The CDR3 here is CASSRDPRSNQPQHF. The CDR3 DNA sequence: TGTGCCAGCAGCCGGGACCCACGAAGCAATCAGCCCCAGCATTTT.

A single count supports this clone. The chain is built from TRBV30 and TRBJ1-5; a weak D match, TRBD1 (6 bases). The germline CDR1 and CDR2 sequences are GTSNPN and SVGIG (reference sequence). The CDR3 is 15 residues long. V was pared by 7 bases and J by 2 bases, with 18 bases between. CDR3 loop: CAYQRGGGGNQPQHF. CDR3 nucleotide sequence: TGTGCCTACCAAAGGGGGGGAGGCGGCAATCAGCCCCAGCATTTT.

The rearrangement links TRBV1 to TRBJ1-5; the listed D gene, TRBD1, was not tested against the DNA. TRBV1 is labeled a pseudogene. This CDR3 has 16 residues. The DNA of the CDR3 is TGCACCAGCAGCCAAGATTCCTCAGGGGACAATCAGCCCCAGCATTTT. Amino acids: CTSSQDSSGDNQPQHF.

The chain links TRBV6-1 to TRBJ1-2, with no clear D. This CDR3 spans 13 amino acids. The germline V gene has CDR1 MNHNS and CDR2 SASEGT. Trimming removed 0 bases at V and 4 bases at J, with 6 bases between. The DNA for the CDR3 is TGTGCCAGCAGTGAAGCGCTTGGCTATGGCTACACCTTC. Amino acids: CASSEALGYGYTF.

This rearrangement joins TRBV7-2 to TRBJ2-7, with a weak D call TRBD1 (5 bases). The CDR3 extends over 16 amino acids. The germline V gene encodes CDR1 SGHTA and CDR2 FQGNSA. Trimming took 1 base from V and 2 from J, leaving 15 bases between them. The CDR3 DNA is TGTGCCAGCAGCTTAGGGAGAAGCAGGGCCACCTACGAGCAGTACTTC. Residues: CASSLGRSRATYEQYF.

This chain links TRBV2 with TRBJ2-3; D not certain. From germline, CDR1 is SNHLY and CDR2 FYNNEI. This CDR3 contains 14 residues. V was pared by 2 bases and J by 4 bases, with 10 bases between. The CDR3 coding sequence is TGTGCCAGCAGTGAAAGTAGTGCGGCAGATACGCAGTATTTT. Protein sequence: CASSESSAADTQYF.

This chain connects TRBV2 to TRBJ2-2, with D tentatively TRBD1 (6 bases). The germline V and J ends were trimmed by 0 bases and 1 base, with 9 bases remaining between them. Germline CDR1 and CDR2: SNHLY and FYNNEI. The CDR3 is made up of 16 amino acids. CDR3 protein: CASSEAGQRNTGELFF. CDR3 sequence (DNA): TGTGCCAGCAGTGAAGCTGGACAGCGGAACACCGGGGAGCTGTTTTTT. The full variable domain, with the rest looked up from reference TRBV2 and TRBJ2-2, is EPEVTQTPSHQVTQMGQEVILRCVPISNHLYFYWYRQILGQKVEFLVSFYNNEISEKSEIFDDQFSVERPDGSNFTLKIRSTKLEDSAMYFCASSEAGQRNTGELFFGEGSRLTVL.